One and the same sample provided the 19 T cell receptor beta chains below, sequenced in a study of beta chain features in type 1 diabetes. cDNA synthesis used the whole RNA isolate, giving expressed TCRB sequences. TCRdb's copy holds only in-frame clones and misses some; the assay was immunoSEQ multiplex PCR. The table shows approximately 44,000 clones, with about half occurring only once. The material sequenced was Tregs from blood. Receptor source: a woman under 30 in good health.

The J gene is TRBJ2-5, the V gene TRBV2; TRBD1 aligns across 8 bases. Germline V lookup: CDR1 SNHLY, CDR2 FYNNEI. CDR3 size: 14 residues. Trimming took 6 bases from V and 4 from J; bases not matched to a gene: 7. CDR3 sequence reads: CASRTGQGSETQYF. The CDR3 bases are TGTGCCAGCAGGACCGGACAGGGATCAGAGACCCAGTACTTC.

The J gene is TRBJ2-2, the V gene TRBV28; no clear D. The germline V gene has CDR1 MDHEN and CDR2 SYDVKM. The CDR3 extends over 17 amino acids. Trimming cost V 0 bases and J 4 bases, with 15 bases left between them. CDR3 DNA: TGTGCCAGCAGTTTATGGGCAGCCACTAAGAGCACCGGGGAGCTGTTTTTT. It yields the protein CASSLWAATKSTGELFF.

V is TRBV28 and J is TRBJ2-7, with TRBD2 matching 16 bases. Germline V lookup: CDR1 MDHEN, CDR2 SYDVKM. After removal of 7 bases from V and 2 bases from J, the junction contained 2 bases not matched to a gene. This CDR3 spans 15 amino acids. This CDR3 is CASTGTSGRAYEQYF. The CDR3 DNA reads as TGTGCCAGCACGGGGACTAGCGGGAGGGCCTACGAGCAGTACTTC.

This rearrangement joins TRBV5-4 to TRBJ1-2, with a tentative D call TRBD1 (6 bases). The CDR3 runs 14 residues. The germline V gene has CDR1 SGHNT and CDR2 YYREEE (reference sequence). Trimming took 3 bases from V and 2 from J, leaving 11 bases between them. The CDR3 bases are TGTGCCAGCAGCTCAGCCGGGACAAACTATGGCTACACCTTC. Protein product: CASSSAGTNYGYTF.

This rearrangement joins TRBV6-1 to TRBJ2-3; D uncertain. The CDR3 spans 15 residues. Trimming took off 2 bases at V and 2 bases at J, with 11 bases between the two ends. Germline loops: CDR1 MNHNS, CDR2 SASEGT. Here the CDR3 reads CASSEMVGHTDTQYF. CDR3 in DNA: TGTGCCAGCAGTGAAATGGTTGGGCACACAGATACGCAGTATTTT.

This clone was observed a few times. The chain joins TRBV29-1 to TRBJ2-3, with D unclear. With 3 bases removed from V and 1 base from J, the gap between germline ends came to 11 bases. Germline V gives CDR1 SQVTM, CDR2 ANQGSEA. The CDR3 covers 14 residues. CDR3 coding DNA: TGCAGCGTTGATGGTGGCCCCGGCACAGATACGCAGTATTTT. Its protein is CSVDGGPGTDTQYF.

The chain recombines TRBV5-1 with TRBJ2-6; D might be TRBD2 (5 bases). There are 17 residues in the CDR3. CDR1 and CDR2 (germline): SGHRS, YFSETQ. V lost 4 bases, J lost 0 bases, and 14 bases lay in between. CDR3 DNA: TGCGCCAGCAGCCTACGGGGTCCCCCCTCTGGGGCCAACGTCCTGACTTTC. Amino acids: CASSLRGPPSGANVLTF. Full variable domain (remainder filled in from reference TRBV5-1 and TRBJ2-6): KAGVTQTPRYLIKTRGQQVTLSCSPISGHRSVSWYQQTPGQGLQFLFEYFSETQRNKGNFPGRFSGRQFSNSRSEMNVSTLELGDSALYLCASSLRGPPSGANVLTFGAGSRLTVL.

By sample share, this clone is medium-sized. The chain joins TRBV5-1 to TRBJ1-2; 7 bases are a match to TRBD1. Per the germline V gene, CDR1 is SGHRS and CDR2 is YFSETQ. The CDR3 is made up of 16 amino acids. The V gene end was trimmed by 5 bases and the J gene end by 2 bases; junction bases not matched to a gene: 12. In DNA form, the CDR3 reads TGCGCCAGCAGGAGACTACAGGGGAGAGGGAACTATGGCTACACCTTC. Its translation is CASRRLQGRGNYGYTF.

Within the sample, this clone is medium-sized. The V and J genes are TRBV19 and TRBJ2-2; D is possibly TRBD2 (6 bases). The CDR3 runs to 15 residues. Germline V gives CDR1 LNHDA, CDR2 SQIVND (reference sequence). Trimming removed 5 bases at V and 6 bases at J, with 16 bases between. The CDR3 DNA sequence: TGTGCCAGTAGTCCCCGGAGCAGGGAGGCCGGGGAGCTGTTTTTT. This encodes CASSPRSREAGELFF.

This rearrangement joins TRBV14 to TRBJ2-7; 7 positions match TRBD2. Trimming cost V 4 bases and J 5 bases; bases outside gene matches: 14. Germline V gives CDR1 SGHDN, CDR2 FVKESK. CDR3 length: 16 amino acids. The CDR3 nucleotides are TGTGCCAGCAGCCGCTTAGGACTAGTGGGTATGGACGAGCAGTACTTC. The encoded protein is CASSRLGLVGMDEQYF.

The CDR3 here is CASSRGQGTGDTQYF. CDR3 sequence (DNA): TGCGCCAGCTCCCGGGGACAGGGGACGGGAGATACGCAGTATTTT. The gene calls are TRBV5-1 and TRBJ2-3; 10 nucleotides line up with TRBD1. The CDR3 length is 15 residues. The V gene end was trimmed by 7 bases and the J gene end by 5 bases; junction bases not matched to a gene: 10. Per germline, CDR1 SGHRS and CDR2 YFSETQ.

The V and J genes are TRBV7-7 and TRBJ2-2; 15 bases are a match to TRBD2. CDR1 is SSHAT, CDR2 FNYEAQ, per germline (reference sequence). The CDR3 extends over 16 amino acids. The V and J ends lost 4 bases and 8 bases, in that order; junction bases with no gene match: 5. CDR3 bases: TGTGCCAGCAGCTCCTGGACTAGCGGGAGGGCGGGGGAGCTGTTTTTT. This gives the protein CASSSWTSGRAGELFF.

The chain combines TRBV15 with TRBJ2-6, with TRBD1 matching over 8 bases. The J segment lost 2 bases and the V segment lost 7 bases, leaving 7 bases of the junction unmatched. CDR1 LNHNV and CDR2 YYDKDF come from the germline V gene (reference sequence). The CDR3 runs 16 residues. The CDR3 coding sequence is TGTGCCACCACCCTGGACAGGGTGGCTGGGGCCAACGTCCTGACTTTC. The encoded protein is CATTLDRVAGANVLTF.

V usage is TRBV29-1 and J usage is TRBJ2-7; tentative D call: TRBD1 (6 bases). Trimming removed 6 bases from V and 2 bases from J, with 11 bases in between. This CDR3 comprises 12 residues. CDR1 is SQVTM and CDR2 is ANQGSEA in the germline V gene. CDR3 nucleotides: TGCAGCGTCGCGGACAGCGCCTACGAGCAGTACTTC. Its translation: CSVADSAYEQYF.

The chain uses TRBV5-1 and TRBJ2-2, with D unresolved. CDR1 and CDR2 (germline): SGHRS, YFSETQ. The CDR3 has 14 amino acids. Trimming removed 0 bases at V and 3 bases at J, with 6 bases between. The DNA for the CDR3 is TGCGCCAGCAGCTTGGTGGCCCACACCGGGGAGCTGTTTTTT. It is translated as CASSLVAHTGELFF.

The rearrangement links TRBV4-2 to TRBJ1-1; weak D call: TRBD1 (5 bases). CDR3 length equals 16 residues. Germline V gene lookup returns CDR1 LGHNA and CDR2 YNFKEQ. The germline V and J ends were trimmed by 1 base and 5 bases, with 17 bases remaining between them. CDR3 in amino acids: CASSQAVWGGSTEAFF. For the CDR3, the DNA is TGTGCCAGCAGCCAAGCCGTGTGGGGCGGATCGACTGAAGCTTTCTTT.

This clone came up a few times. The J gene is TRBJ2-1, the V gene TRBV7-2; TRBD1 aligns across 8 bases. With 5 bases clipped from V and 5 bases from J, the junction kept 11 bases outside the gene matches. The CDR3 length is 16 residues. Germline CDR1 reads SGHTA; CDR2 reads FQGNSA. The CDR3 loop is CASSRAPQGAHNEQFF. The DNA for the CDR3 is TGTGCCAGCAGCCGTGCCCCGCAGGGGGCCCACAATGAGCAGTTCTTC.

The chain employs TRBV5-1 and TRBJ2-7; D is perhaps TRBD1 (6 bases). V dropped 0 bases and J dropped 3 bases, with 13 bases sitting between them. The CDR3 extends over 15 amino acids. The germline V gene encodes CDR1 SGHRS and CDR2 YFSETQ. The CDR3 reads CASSLVQGSSYEQYF. CDR3 bases: TGCGCCAGCAGCTTGGTGCAGGGGAGTAGCTACGAGCAGTACTTC. The full variable domain, its missing parts supplied by reference TRBV5-1 and TRBJ2-7, is KAGVTQTPRYLIKTRGQQVTLSCSPISGHRSVSWYQQTPGQGLQFLFEYFSETQRNKGNFPGRFSGRQFSNSRSEMNVSTLELGDSALYLCASSLVQGSSYEQYFGPGTRLTVT.

The CDR3 DNA sequence: TGTGCCAGCAGTGAAAAGGGGGCGCAGTCTGATGGCTACACCTTC. Its protein is CASSEKGAQSDGYTF. This chain uses TRBV6-1 with TRBJ1-2, with 7 bases fitting TRBD1. Germline-derived CDR1 and CDR2 are MNHNS and SASEGT. The CDR3 covers 15 residues. J lost 6 bases, V lost 2 bases, and 9 bases had no gene match.